The 19 T cell receptor beta chains below all came from one sample that was sequenced in a study of blood T cell repertoires in COVID-19 (dated by TCRdb to the early 2020s). Receptor libraries were prepared by the immunoSEQ multiplex PCR assay. The immuneACCESS repertoire file appears here via TCRdb, limited to in-frame rearrangements. These files lack a portion of the clones; in checked studies, under half of the deficit traces to unresolved V genes, and the cause of the others is not known. Here the sample has 100,000 to 120,000 clones; about 72% occur a single time. About 7.1% of the sample is held by the ten biggest clonotypes. Sequencing input: peripheral blood. The receptors were gathered from an older woman with acute or convalescent COVID-19.

This clone was seen more than once but under ten times. The chain has TRBV29-1 and TRBJ1-2; 8 bases agree with TRBD1. V trimming: 5 bases; J trimming: 2 bases; junction bases outside the gene matches: 4. The CDR3 contains 13 residues. Germline V lookup: CDR1 SQVTM, CDR2 ANQGSEA. The CDR3: CSVQTGANYGYTF. Here the CDR3 DNA reads TGCAGCGTTCAGACAGGGGCGAACTATGGCTACACCTTC.

This chain joins TRBV2 and TRBJ1-4; no definite D call. V was cut by 7 bases and J by 8 bases, with 11 bases left in between. The CDR3 has 12 amino acids. Germline assignment: CDR1 SNHLY and CDR2 FYNNEI. The CDR3 is CASTAGREKLFF. CDR3 DNA: TGTGCCAGCACGGCAGGAAGGGAAAAACTGTTTTTT.

The chain carries TRBV19 and TRBJ1-3, with no clear D. V was pared by 2 bases and J by 7 bases, with 6 bases between. The germline CDR1 and CDR2 sequences are LNHDA and SQIVND (reference sequence). This CDR3 region has 12 residues. DNA for the CDR3: TGTGCCAGTAGTATAAATCTGAACACCATATATTTT. It yields the protein CASSINLNTIYF.

This clone has a handful of counts. The chain carries TRBV19 and TRBJ1-1; tentatively, D is TRBD1 (5 bases). V gave up 2 bases and J gave up 3 bases, with 19 bases separating them. Germline V gene data show CDR1 as LNHDA and CDR2 as SQIVND (reference sequence). CDR3 length: 17 amino acids. CDR3 DNA: TGTGCCAGTAGTATACGGCAGGGCCGGGCGCGCTACACTGAAGCTTTCTTT. This sequence encodes CASSIRQGRARYTEAFF.

The rearrangement joins TRBV6-5 to TRBJ2-7; 7 nucleotides align to TRBD1. The germline CDR1 and CDR2 sequences are MNHEY and SVGAGI. V lost 8 bases, J lost 0 bases, and 4 bases stayed unmatched. The CDR3 length is 13 residues. In DNA form, the CDR3 reads TGTGCCAGCGATTCAGGGGGCTCCTACGAGCAGTACTTC. This translates into CASDSGGSYEQYF.

The CDR3 region has the DNA TGTGCCAGCAGCTCCGGGTATCTCTACACCTTC. Its translation: CASSSGYLYTF. V and J are TRBV9 and TRBJ1-2; the D is unclear. This CDR3 is built from 11 residues. Trimming took off 4 bases at V and 10 bases at J, with 11 bases between the two ends. CDR1 and CDR2 from the germline V gene are SGDLS and YYNGEE.

This clone was observed once. The rearrangement links TRBV19 to TRBJ1-2; perhaps TRBD1 as D (5 bases). Germline CDR1 and CDR2: LNHDA and SQIVND (reference sequence). The CDR3 covers 14 residues. V gave up 2 bases and J gave up 6 bases, with 13 bases separating them. In nucleotides, the CDR3 is TGTGCCAGTAGTATAACGGGGGTTACTAATGGCTACACCTTC. Amino acid sequence: CASSITGVTNGYTF.

The chain combines TRBV5-6 with TRBJ2-2; 8 bases align to TRBD2. Per germline, CDR1 SGHDT and CDR2 YYEEEE. The CDR3 is made up of 14 amino acids. J gave up 6 bases and V 3 bases, and 4 bases lay outside the gene matches. CDR3 in amino acids: CASSWGTRAGELFF. The CDR3 DNA reads as TGTGCCAGCAGCTGGGGGACTAGGGCCGGGGAGCTGTTTTTT.

J is TRBJ1-2 and V is TRBV4-2, with no clear D. V lost 0 bases, J lost 6 bases, and 17 bases lay in between. The germline V gene has CDR1 LGHNA and CDR2 YNFKEQ. The CDR3 totals 16 residues. CDR3 loop: CASSQEGLAGSHGYTF. CDR3 coding DNA: TGTGCCAGCAGCCAAGAAGGTCTCGCAGGATCTCATGGCTACACCTTC.

The chain employs TRBV7-6 and TRBJ2-7, with TRBD2 as a possible D gene (6 bases). V was pared by 3 bases and J by 3 bases, with 15 bases between. Germline V gene sequence: CDR1 SGHVS, CDR2 FNYEAQ. The CDR3 loop spans 15 amino acids. The chain's CDR3 is CASSFDRRGDYEQYF. The CDR3 DNA reads as TGTGCCAGCAGCTTTGATCGGCGGGGAGACTACGAGCAGTACTTC.

The rearrangement joins TRBV6-1 to TRBJ2-7, with D unresolved. Germline lookup yields CDR1 MNHNS and CDR2 SASEGT. This CDR3 is 13 amino acids long. V was cut by 1 base and J by 1 base, with 5 bases left in between. The CDR3 protein is CASSEVMSYEQYF. The CDR3 nucleotides read TGTGCCAGCAGTGAAGTCATGTCCTACGAGCAGTACTTC.

This clone was detected a few times. The chain joins TRBV5-1 to TRBJ2-7; TRBD2 is a possible D gene (7 bases). The germline V and J ends were trimmed by 0 bases and 5 bases, with 15 bases remaining between them. The CDR3 loop spans 15 amino acids. Germline CDR1 is SGHRS and CDR2 is YFSETQ. CDR3: CASSLEGGARHEQYF. The CDR3 DNA reads as TGCGCCAGCAGCTTGGAGGGGGGGGCGAGGCACGAGCAGTACTTC.

This sequence joins TRBV2 and TRBJ1-2; D is ambiguous. The CDR3 is 14 residues long. The germline gives CDR1 SNHLY, CDR2 FYNNEI. The ends were cut back, 2 bases at V and 0 bases at J, with 7 bases in the middle. The CDR3 region is CASSENLANYGYTF. CDR3 sequence (DNA): TGTGCCAGCAGTGAAAATCTAGCTAACTATGGCTACACCTTC.

The genes are TRBV6-5 and TRBJ2-7, with D perhaps matching TRBD1 (6 bases). Germline loops: CDR1 MNHEY, CDR2 SVGAGI. Trimming pared 6 bases from V and 2 bases from J, leaving 14 bases between. The CDR3 is 14 residues long. The CDR3 is CASSRTGLTYEQYF. DNA for the CDR3: TGTGCCAGCAGCCGTACAGGGTTAACCTACGAGCAGTACTTC.

This clone was observed once. This rearrangement joins TRBV9 to TRBJ2-3; TRBD1 is a possible D gene (6 bases). The CDR3 loop spans 14 amino acids. Germline V gene sequence: CDR1 SGDLS, CDR2 YYNGEE. Trimming left V 4 bases short and J 6 bases short, with 15 bases between. This CDR3 reads CASSTRTEGDTQYF. CDR3 in DNA: TGTGCCAGCAGCACCCGGACAGAGGGGGATACGCAGTATTTT.

This rearrangement joins TRBV3-1 (or the pseudogene TRBV3-2) to TRBJ1-3; no clear D. Germline V gene data show CDR1 as LGHDT and CDR2 as YNNKEL (reference sequence). This CDR3 has 16 residues. The germline V and J ends were trimmed by 4 bases and 0 bases, with 13 bases remaining between them. The CDR3 DNA is TGTGCCAGCAGCCCCGGTAGAGGATCCTCTGGAAACACCATATATTTT. Residues: CASSPGRGSSGNTIYF.

V usage is TRBV29-1 and J usage is TRBJ2-7, with TRBD1 identical over 8 bases. V lost 4 bases, J lost 6 bases, and 5 bases stayed unmatched. The CDR3 extends over 12 amino acids. CDR1 is SQVTM, CDR2 ANQGSEA, per germline. In DNA form, the CDR3 reads TGCAGCGTTGGGGCAGGGGGCAGCGAGCAGTACTTC. This sequence encodes CSVGAGGSEQYF.

The table lists this clone with a few counts. This sequence joins TRBV29-1 and TRBJ1-2; D gene uncertain. Germline assignment: CDR1 SQVTM and CDR2 ANQGSEA. The CDR3 runs 13 residues. V was clipped by 5 bases and J by 8 bases, with 18 bases between them. Written as DNA, the CDR3 is TGCAGCGTTCGTACCCCCGGAGGTCGAGGCTACACCTTC. It translates to CSVRTPGGRGYTF.

This chain uses TRBV2 with TRBJ2-3; the match to TRBD2 covers 15 bases. The CDR3 runs 17 residues. Per germline, CDR1 SNHLY and CDR2 FYNNEI. V gave up 6 bases and J gave up 3 bases; unmatched junction bases: 7. Written as DNA, the CDR3 is TGTGCCAGCAGGGGCCCCGGGACTAGCGGGAGGACAGATACGCAGTATTTT. This codes for CASRGPGTSGRTDTQYF.